The clone carrying this T cell receptor (beta chain) has more than one count but fewer than ten. The antigen remains undetermined. The data stem from a study of T cell repertoires in cytomegalovirus infection. For the study at large: From public TCR beta signatures came an indication of both CMV infection and matching HLA type.

The V end lost 5 bases, the J end lost 4 bases, and 15 bases lay between the germline ends. This CDR3 region has 14 residues. Germline V gene data show CDR1 as SGHAT and CDR2 as FQNNGV. One entry per CDR3 protein, called by TCRdb with MiXCR from the reads. The table lists some 500,000 distinct CDR3 sequences, 40% of them singletons. Specimen: cultured PBMCs, collected from culture after CMV antigen stimulation. The TCR was taken from a human donor in good health (CMV status not recorded). Some clones in this sample may be carry-over from other donors' samples. This chain connects TRBV11-2 to TRBJ2-7, with D perhaps TRBD1 or TRBD2 (5 bases each). The CDR3 is CASSKGPGQYEQYF. The CDR3 DNA is TGTGCCAGCAGCAAGGGACCCGGTCAATACGAGCAGTACTTC. Filled out from reference TRBV11-2 and TRBJ2-7, the complete variable domain reads EAGVAQSPRYKIIEKRQSVAFWCNPISGHATLYWYQQILGQGPKLLIQFQNNGVVDDSQLPKDRFSAERLKGVDSTLKIQPAKLEDSAVYLCASSKGPGQYEQYFGPGTRLTVT.